The entry below describes one TCR beta chain. The data stem from a study of shared clonotypes between healthy human individuals. Positive CCR7 selection of CD45RO-negative cells yielded the naive CD8 cells, and terminally differentiated effector memory CD45RA+ cells were excluded. Assay used: immunoSEQ multiplex PCR; TCRdb lists only in-frame clones, some missing. The data contain more than 600,000 clones, 92% of them singletons. Material for sequencing was naive CD8+ T cells sorted from blood. The TCR comes from a man between 25 and 39 years old in good health.

The CDR3 spells CAISVRTSIDEQFF. The CDR3 DNA is TGTGCCATCAGTGTCCGGACTAGCATCGATGAGCAGTTCTTC. The genes are TRBV10-3 and TRBJ2-1, with 8 positions matching TRBD2. V shed 4 bases and J 8 bases; nucleotides not matched to a gene: 7. CDR1 ENHRY and CDR2 SYGVKD come from the germline V gene. The CDR3 is 14 amino acids.